This T cell receptor (beta chain) came from a study of control samples from healthy donors and cancer patients. TCRdb's copy holds only in-frame clones and misses some; the assay was immunoSEQ multiplex PCR. Of some 120,000 clones listed, about 87% were seen once; the top ten hold 2.9%. The receptor was derived from a man aged 60 to 75 in good health. The sample was blood.

The CDR3 loop reads CASRDFYYGYTF. The CDR3 nucleotides are TGTGCCAGTAGGGACTTCTACTATGGCTACACCTTC. This chain uses TRBV19 with TRBJ1-2; D call uncertain. This CDR3 region has 12 residues. V dropped 6 bases and J dropped 3 bases, with 8 bases sitting between them. Germline V gene lookup returns CDR1 LNHDA and CDR2 SQIVND (reference sequence).